The 20 T cell receptor beta chains below all came from one sample that was sequenced in a study of blood T cell repertoires in COVID-19 (dated by TCRdb to about 2020). Receptor libraries were prepared by the immunoSEQ multiplex PCR assay. TCRdb obtained this table from immuneACCESS and retained in-frame rearrangements with V and J assigned. These tables miss some clones; where compared with another copy, unresolved V genes account for less than half of the shortfall, and the remainder is unexplained. This sample lists about 250,000 clones; about 79% were detected once. About 9.6% of the sample belongs to the ten largest clones. What was sequenced was peripheral blood. These receptor sequences come from a man aged 80 or over with acute or convalescent COVID-19.

The rearrangement joins TRBV10-2 to TRBJ2-3; D may be TRBD2 (6 bases). The V and J ends lost 2 bases and 0 bases respectively, with 12 bases between them. Germline-derived CDR1 and CDR2 are WSHSY and SAAADI. This CDR3 spans 16 amino acids. The DNA of the CDR3 is TGCGCCAGCAGTGAGGGAGGGGTCTCTAGCACAGATACGCAGTATTTT. Residues: CASSEGGVSSTDTQYF.

This clone was seen more than once but under ten times. The chain has TRBV12-3 or TRBV12-4 and TRBJ2-7; D remains unclear. The CDR3 totals 10 residues. Trimming stripped 6 bases from V and 3 bases from J, with 3 bases between. CDR3 sequence: CASSFYEQYF. CDR3 bases: TGTGCCAGCAGCTTCTACGAGCAGTACTTC.

The chain links TRBV19 to TRBJ1-2; D is unclear. Trimming removed 3 bases at V and 4 bases at J, with 9 bases between. The germline CDR1 and CDR2 sequences are LNHDA and SQIVND (reference sequence). The CDR3 extends over 13 amino acids. The CDR3 protein is CASSIGGAYGYTF. CDR3 coding DNA: TGTGCCAGTAGTATCGGAGGAGCCTATGGCTACACCTTC.

The chain recombines TRBV3-1 (or the pseudogene TRBV3-2) with TRBJ2-3; the match to TRBD2 covers 14 bases. The CDR3 is 20 residues long. With 4 bases clipped from V and 5 bases from J, the junction kept 17 bases outside the gene matches. Per germline, CDR1 LGHDT and CDR2 YNNKEL (reference sequence). CDR3 DNA sequence: TGTGCCAGCAGCCCCCGACTAGCGGGGGGGTTTCGTCCACGTATAGATACGCAGTATTTT. As protein: CASSPRLAGGFRPRIDTQYF.

In its sample, this clone was seen once. The rearrangement links TRBV19 to TRBJ2-7, with D perhaps TRBD1 (6 bases). V was cut by 1 base and J by 3 bases, with 16 bases left in between. The CDR3 is made up of 16 amino acids. Germline CDR1 reads LNHDA; CDR2 reads SQIVND (reference sequence). Here the CDR3 DNA reads TGTGCCAGTAGTATAGCTGCTTATCCAGGGGTCTACGAGCAGTACTTC. Translated: CASSIAAYPGVYEQYF.

The J gene is TRBJ2-7, the V gene TRBV7-8, with D perhaps TRBD1 (6 bases). The V and J ends lost 3 bases and 2 bases respectively, with 11 bases between them. Germline-derived CDR1 and CDR2 are SGHVS and FQNEAQ. CDR3 length: 14 amino acids. The CDR3 region is CASSFRDIAYEQYF. CDR3 in DNA: TGTGCCAGCAGCTTCCGGGACATCGCCTACGAGCAGTACTTC.

This clone has just a few counts. The chain is built from TRBV6-7 and TRBJ1-3, with 7 bases aligning to TRBD1. TRBV6-7 carries the ORF label, with uncertain function. The length of the CDR3 is 21 residues. J lost 4 bases, V lost 4 bases, and 25 bases had no gene match. The CDR3 sequence is CASSSPRETGQALGHGNTIYF. CDR3 nucleotide sequence: TGTGCCAGCAGTTCTCCAAGGGAGACCGGACAGGCCCTAGGACACGGAAACACCATATATTTT.

The genes are TRBV19 and TRBJ2-2; maybe TRBD2 (5 bases). This CDR3 spans 15 amino acids. V gave up 2 bases and J gave up 4 bases, with 11 bases separating them. CDR1 is LNHDA, CDR2 SQIVND, per germline (reference sequence). The CDR3 here is CASSISGKGTGELFF. CDR3 nucleotide sequence: TGTGCCAGTAGTATAAGCGGAAAGGGCACCGGGGAGCTGTTTTTT.

The chain combines TRBV6-5 with TRBJ2-7; D remains unclear. The ends were cut back, 6 bases at V and 0 bases at J, with 15 bases in the middle. Germline V gene data show CDR1 as MNHEY and CDR2 as SVGAGI. The CDR3 extends over 15 amino acids. The CDR3 sequence: CASSLKNSLSYEQYF. The CDR3 bases are TGTGCCAGCAGCCTTAAGAACAGTCTCTCCTACGAGCAGTACTTC.

This clone is a singleton in its sample. The V and J genes are TRBV7-2 and TRBJ2-6; D is unclear. Germline assignment: CDR1 SGHTA and CDR2 FQGNSA. Trimming removed 5 bases at V and 10 bases at J, with 6 bases between. The length of the CDR3 is 11 residues. In DNA, the CDR3 is TGTGCCAGCAGCCCCTCTAACGTCCTGACTTTC. Translation: CASSPSNVLTF.

V and J are TRBV28 and TRBJ1-1, with D unresolved. Trimming shortened V by 5 bases and J by 0 bases, and 25 bases separated the two germline ends. The CDR3 length is 19 residues. Germline V gene sequence: CDR1 MDHEN, CDR2 SYDVKM. CDR3 in amino acids: CASSHSRSGAGFMNTEAFF. In DNA form, the CDR3 reads TGTGCCAGCAGTCATTCCCGGTCCGGAGCGGGTTTTATGAACACTGAAGCTTTCTTT.

The sample holds one count of this clone. The chain recombines TRBV5-1 with TRBJ1-2, with D tentatively TRBD1 (5 bases). The germline gives CDR1 SGHRS, CDR2 YFSETQ. The CDR3 totals 15 residues. Trimming pared 6 bases from V and 4 bases from J, leaving 19 bases between. CDR3 loop: CASIRDPGEGYGYTF. CDR3 sequence (DNA): TGCGCCAGCATAAGAGACCCGGGGGAAGGCTATGGCTACACCTTC.

The gene calls are TRBV7-6 and TRBJ2-2, with a tentative D call TRBD1 (6 bases). V lost 5 bases, J lost 0 bases, and 13 bases lay in between. Germline CDR1 is SGHVS and CDR2 is FNYEAQ. This CDR3 contains 16 residues. The CDR3 nucleotides read TGTGCCAGCAGCACCCGGACAGCCGCGAACACCGGGGAGCTGTTTTTT. Translating gives CASSTRTAANTGELFF.

Of note for this clone: In the same sample, other DNA sequences code for this CDR3. The rearrangement uses TRBV10-1 and TRBJ1-2; TRBD1 matches at 9 bases. V gave up 6 bases and J gave up 4 bases; unmatched junction bases: 6. Germline values: CDR1 WNHNN, CDR2 SYGVQD (reference sequence). CDR3 length: 14 amino acids. The CDR3: CASSPGQGSYGYTF. In nucleotides, the CDR3 is TGCGCCAGCAGCCCGGGACAGGGTTCCTATGGCTACACCTTC.

This clone has a handful of counts. V is TRBV6-5 and J is TRBJ1-5; 7 bases map to TRBD1. This CDR3 has 15 residues. Unmatched junction bases numbered 10, after V lost 7 bases and J lost 4 bases. CDR1 and CDR2 (germline): MNHEY, SVGAGI. As DNA, the CDR3 is TGTGCCAGCAAGCCTCCGGGACAGCAGAATCAGCCCCAGCATTTT. This encodes CASKPPGQQNQPQHF.

The chain couples TRBV24-1 to TRBJ1-5; unclear D gene. The V end was cut by 3 bases, the J end by 4 bases, with 6 bases between. Germline assignment: CDR1 KGHDR and CDR2 SFDVKD. This CDR3 has 13 residues. This CDR3 is CATSDRGNQPQHF. The DNA of the CDR3 is TGTGCCACCAGTGATAGAGGGAATCAGCCCCAGCATTTT.

The chain joins TRBV7-2 to TRBJ2-6; 11 bases align to TRBD1. V lost 4 bases and J lost 2; bases outside the gene matches: 4. The CDR3 is 17 amino acids. Germline loops: CDR1 SGHTA, CDR2 FQGNSA. CDR3 region: CASSSGTGGAGANVLTF. The CDR3 DNA sequence: TGTGCCAGCAGCTCCGGGACAGGGGGGGCTGGGGCCAACGTCCTGACTTTC.

This rearrangement joins TRBV30 to TRBJ2-7; maybe TRBD1 (5 bases). From germline, CDR1 is GTSNPN and CDR2 SVGIG (reference sequence). The CDR3 consists of 12 residues. Between the trimmed V and J ends, which lost 2 bases and 6 bases, there was a span of 11 bases. The CDR3 region has the DNA TGTGCCTGGAGTCCAGGGTGGAGCGAGCAGTACTTC. Encoded protein: CAWSPGWSEQYF. The full variable domain, rest sourced from reference TRBV30 and TRBJ2-7, is SQTIHQWPATLVQPVGSPLSLECTVEGTSNPNLYWYRQAAGRGLQLLFYSVGIGQISSEVPQNLSASRPQDRQFILSSKKLLLSDSGFYLCAWSPGWSEQYFGPGTRLTVT.

The J gene is TRBJ2-7, the V gene TRBV13; D is ambiguous. CDR1 PRHDT and CDR2 FYEKMQ come from the germline V gene (reference sequence). The CDR3 runs 12 residues. V lost 5 bases and J lost 7, with 12 bases in between. The CDR3 sequence is CASSPRLKEQYF. CDR3 nucleotide sequence: TGTGCCAGCAGCCCCAGGTTGAAGGAGCAGTACTTC.

V usage is TRBV4-1 and J usage is TRBJ2-7; D may be TRBD1 (5 bases). Deletions cut 1 base from V and 2 bases from J, with 21 bases between. The CDR3 has 18 amino acids. Germline V lookup: CDR1 MGHRA, CDR2 YSYEKL. CDR3 DNA: TGCGCCAGCAGCCAAGCAATCTTGTGGGAACAGACAGCCTACGAGCAGTACTTC. Translated: CASSQAILWEQTAYEQYF.